Listed below are T cell receptor beta chains from one sample, sequenced in a study of blood T cell repertoires in COVID-19. Profiled with immunoSEQ multiplex PCR; TCRdb holds only in-frame clones, not every one. The sample yields approximately 280,000 clones, about 89% seen once. Input material: peripheral blood. These receptors all come from a man aged 50-59 years with acute or convalescent COVID-19. Each CDR3 is given with its conserved first and last residue. Each record gives: D gene, V gene, clone size, J gene, CDR3 DNA, CDR3 protein. D genes are given only for firm matches. Rows may omit the clone size; those that give it use once, few, many or a size class.

TRBD1	TRBV18	NA	TRBJ1-4	TGTGCCAGCTCACCACCGTCCAGGGGGAATGAAAAACTGTTTTTT	CASSPPSRGNEKLFF
TRBD1	TRBV5-1	NA	TRBJ1-4	TGCGCCAGCAGCGAATCCGGGACAGGGGAGGAAAAACTGTTTTTT	CASSESGTGEEKLFF
TRBD1	TRBV7-3	NA	TRBJ1-2	TGTGCCAGCAGCCCCGGGACAGGGACCTATGGCTACACCTTC	CASSPGTGTYGYTF
TRBD2	TRBV18	NA	TRBJ2-3	TGTGCCAGCTCACCATCCATGACTAGCGGGGGTACCATTGCAGATACGCAGTATTTT	CASSPSMTSGGTIADTQYF
TRBD2	TRBV9	NA	TRBJ2-1	TGTGCCAGCAGCCGTCCCTCCGGGACTACGCAGTTCTTC	CASSRPSGTTQFF
NA	TRBV18	NA	TRBJ1-1	TGTGCCAGCTCCCCTTCCAGGGAAGGGAACACTGAAGCTTTCTTT	CASSPSREGNTEAFF
NA	TRBV10-3	once	TRBJ2-5	TGTGCCTCCGGGGGAGGCGAGACCCAGTACTTC	CASGGGETQYF
NA	TRBV6-5	NA	TRBJ1-2	TGTGCCAGCAGCAGGGTGTGGAACTATGGCTACACCTTC	CASSRVWNYGYTF
NA	TRBV7-2	NA	TRBJ1-1	TGTGCCAGCAGCCGGCGGGACGGGAACACTGAAGCTTTCTTT	CASSRRDGNTEAFF
NA	TRBV5-1	NA	TRBJ2-3	TGCGCCAGCAGCAACCCCAGGGGCCGCTCCACAGATACGCAGTATTTT	CASSNPRGRSTDTQYF
NA	TRBV12-3/TRBV12-4	once	TRBJ2-7	TGTGCCAGCAGTCCTTCCTACGAGCAGTACTTC	CASSPSYEQYF
NA	TRBV7-8	NA	TRBJ1-1	TGTGCCAGCAGCTTGGCAGGGAAAAACACTGAAGCTTTCTTT	CASSLAGKNTEAFF
TRBD1	TRBV4-1	once	TRBJ2-3	TGCGCCAGCAGCCAGGGACAGGCAGCGGATACGCAGTATTTT	CASSQGQAADTQYF
TRBD1	TRBV10-1	once	TRBJ2-1	TGCGCCAGCAGTGTAGGGACAGGGACAAATGAGCAGTTCTTC	CASSVGTGTNEQFF
NA	TRBV3-1/TRBV3-2	NA	TRBJ1-6	TGTGCCAGCAGCCAAGGACAGCACAATTCACCCCTCCACTTT	CASSQGQHNSPLHF
TRBD1	TRBV28	NA	TRBJ1-1	TGTGCCAGCAGTTCACTCAGGACAGGGGGCCTTGAAGCTTTCTTT	CASSSLRTGGLEAFF
TRBD2	TRBV11-2	NA	TRBJ2-6	TGTGCCAGCAGCTTAGTTCGGGGGGCTGGGGCCAACGTCCTGACTTTC	CASSLVRGAGANVLTF
TRBD1	TRBV6-5	once	TRBJ1-5	TGTGCCAGCCGGGACAGAAGTAATCAGCCCCAGCATTTT	CASRDRSNQPQHF
TRBD1	TRBV6-5	NA	TRBJ1-2	TGTGCCAGCAGCCCAAGGGACAGCCCAAACTATGGCTACACCTTC	CASSPRDSPNYGYTF
NA	TRBV10-2	NA	TRBJ2-1	TGCGCCAGCAGGAGCGGGTCCAATGAGCAGTTCTTC	CASRSGSNEQFF
TRBD2	TRBV5-4	NA	TRBJ2-3	TGTGCCAGCAGCTCGGGACTAGCGGGGGGGATCACAGATACGCAGTATTTT	CASSSGLAGGITDTQYF
TRBD1	TRBV19	NA	TRBJ1-1	TGTGCCAGTAGTATACGGGACAGGGGATCTAAGGAAGCTTTCTTT	CASSIRDRGSKEAFF
NA	TRBV20-1	NA	TRBJ1-2	TGCAGTGCCACCGGAGTTGCGGGCTACACCTTC	CSATGVAGYTF
NA	TRBV5-1	NA	TRBJ1-4	TGCGCCAGCAGCTTGGGACAGCTAAATGAAAAACTGTTTTTT	CASSLGQLNEKLFF
TRBD2	TRBV11-2	NA	TRBJ2-1	TGTGCCAGCAGCTGGGGACTAGCGGGTTACAATGAGCAGTTCTTC	CASSWGLAGYNEQFF
NA	TRBV4-1	NA	TRBJ1-1	TGCGCCAGCAGCCAAGACTCCCCTGAAGCTTTCTTT	CASSQDSPEAFF
TRBD1	TRBV4-1	NA	TRBJ2-2	TGCGCCAGCAGCCAAGAAACCCTGCAGGGGGCGGGGACCGGGGAGCTGTTTTTT	CASSQETLQGAGTGELFF
NA	TRBV2	NA	TRBJ1-6	TGTGCCAGCAGTGGGGGGCAGGGGAATTCACCCCTCCACTTT	CASSGGQGNSPLHF
NA	TRBV4-1	NA	TRBJ2-4	TGCGCCAGCAGTCCCGGGGTGGGGAGATCCAAAAACATTCAGTACTTC	CASSPGVGRSKNIQYF
TRBD2	TRBV6-8	once	TRBJ2-1	TGTGCCAGCAGCCCCGCGGGGGGGCCCTACAATGAGCAGTTCTTC	CASSPAGGPYNEQFF
TRBD1	TRBV5-1	NA	TRBJ2-7	TGCGCCAGCAGCCACCAAACCGGGACAGGGACTGACGAGCAGTACTTC	CASSHQTGTGTDEQYF
NA	TRBV11-3	NA	TRBJ2-5	TGTGCCAGCAGCCGCTCAGGGGCCCAAGAGACCCAGTACTTC	CASSRSGAQETQYF
TRBD2	TRBV5-1	NA	TRBJ2-3	TGCGCCAGCAGCCCCAGGACTAGCGGGGGGGCCGTGTCAGATACGCAGTATTTT	CASSPRTSGGAVSDTQYF
TRBD1	TRBV6-1	NA	TRBJ1-1	TGTGCCAGCAGTGACAGGGGGTTCATGAACACTGAAGCTTTCTTT	CASSDRGFMNTEAFF
TRBD1	TRBV29-1	few	TRBJ2-5	TGCAGCGTTGGAGCCGGGACAGGGAGGGAGACCCAGTACTTC	CSVGAGTGRETQYF
TRBD1	TRBV7-3	NA	TRBJ2-2	TGTGCCAGCAGCTCTGGACAGGGATGGACCGGGGAGCTGTTTTTT	CASSSGQGWTGELFF
TRBD2	TRBV19	NA	TRBJ2-1	TGTGCCAGTAGTATCAGCGGGGGGGCGAGGGAGCAGTTCTTC	CASSISGGAREQFF
NA	TRBV30	NA	TRBJ2-2	TGTGCCTGGGACCCTACAGGGACCGGGGAGCTGTTTTTT	CAWDPTGTGELFF
TRBD1	TRBV5-1	NA	TRBJ1-1	TGCGCCAGCAGCGGGAACAGGGGGGGCGATACTGAAGCTTTCTTT	CASSGNRGGDTEAFF
NA	TRBV7-3	NA	TRBJ2-2	TGTGCCAGCACCATCACAGGGAACACCGGGGAGCTGTTTTTT	CASTITGNTGELFF
NA	TRBV4-1	NA	TRBJ1-1	TGCGCCAGCAGCCAAGAGGGACACATGAACACTGAAGCTTTCTTT	CASSQEGHMNTEAFF
TRBD1	TRBV30	NA	TRBJ1-1	TGTGCCTGGGCAAGGACAGGGGGCACTGAAGCTTTCTTT	CAWARTGGTEAFF
NA	TRBV30	few	TRBJ1-1	TGTGCCTGGAGTGTATGGGGGGTGAACACTGAAGCTTTCTTT	CAWSVWGVNTEAFF
NA	TRBV11-2	NA	TRBJ2-1	TGTGCCAGCAGCGGACTGGGCGAGCAGTTCTTC	CASSGLGEQFF
NA	TRBV10-3	NA	TRBJ2-6	TGTGCCATCAGTGAGTCTCGTAACTCTGGGGCCAACGTCCTGACTTTC	CAISESRNSGANVLTF
TRBD1	TRBV9	once	TRBJ1-5	TGTGCCAGCAGTCTGACAGGGGCCAATCAGCCCCAGCATTTT	CASSLTGANQPQHF
TRBD1	TRBV18	NA	TRBJ1-3	TGTGCCAGCTCACCATACAGGGGGCCTGGAAACACCATATATTTT	CASSPYRGPGNTIYF
TRBD2	TRBV4-1	few	TRBJ2-1	TGCGCCAGCAGCCAAACCCTAGCGGGTAACAATGAGCAGTTCTTC	CASSQTLAGNNEQFF
NA	TRBV7-9	NA	TRBJ1-1	TGTGCCAGCAGCTTATTGGGTTTAGGCAGGTCTTTTACTGAAGCTTTCTTT	CASSLLGLGRSFTEAFF
NA	TRBV3-1/TRBV3-2	once	TRBJ1-6	TGTGCCAGCAGCCAAGATTCAGGGCGGAATTCACCCCTCCACTTT	CASSQDSGRNSPLHF